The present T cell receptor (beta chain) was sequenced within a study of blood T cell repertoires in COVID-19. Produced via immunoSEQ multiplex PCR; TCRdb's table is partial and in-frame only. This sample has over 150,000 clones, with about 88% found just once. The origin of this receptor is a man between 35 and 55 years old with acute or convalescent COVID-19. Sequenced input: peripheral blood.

The CDR3: CSASWSGGFEEQYF. The CDR3 bases are TGCAGTGCTAGTTGGTCAGGGGGCTTTGAAGAGCAGTACTTC. The rearrangement uses TRBV20-1 and TRBJ2-7; 8 bases are a match to TRBD1. Germline V gene lookup returns CDR1 DFQATT and CDR2 SNEGSKA (reference sequence). The CDR3 is 14 residues long. The ends lost 3 bases at V and 7 bases at J; junction bases unmatched: 11.